Presented here are 32 T cell receptor beta chains from one specimen sequenced in a study of chemoradiotherapy in HPV16-positive cancers. Assay used: immunoSEQ multiplex PCR; TCRdb lists only in-frame clones, some missing. The sample holds 14,000 or so clones, approximately 89% seen once. The sequencing used tumor tissue, collected from a patient who underwent chemoradiotherapy. Source of these receptors: a human donor with HPV-associated anogenital cancer.

This chain joins TRBV10-1 and TRBJ2-1; 13 nucleotides agree with TRBD2. Germline lookup yields CDR1 WNHNN and CDR2 SYGVQD (reference sequence). With 1 base clipped from V and 2 bases from J, the junction kept 14 bases outside the gene matches. This CDR3 region has 21 residues. The CDR3, as DNA: TGCGCCAGCAGTGAGTTGCCAGTGGGACTAGCGGGAAGGCCGACCTACAATGAGCAGTTCTTC. It translates to CASSELPVGLAGRPTYNEQFF.

The chain carries TRBV5-6 and TRBJ2-2; D is uncertain. CDR1 and CDR2 (germline): SGHDT, YYEEEE. The CDR3 totals 14 residues. Trimming took off 0 bases at V and 3 bases at J, with 6 bases between the two ends. The CDR3 reads CASSLGLDTGELFF. The CDR3 nucleotides are TGTGCCAGCAGCTTGGGACTGGACACCGGGGAGCTGTTTTTT.

This CDR3 reads CASSPGNRDNYGYTF. CDR3 coding DNA: TGCGCCAGCAGCCCCGGTAATCGGGACAACTATGGCTACACCTTC. V gene TRBV5-1 combines with J gene TRBJ1-2, with D possibly matching TRBD1 (5 bases). Trimming left V 4 bases short and J 2 bases short, with 15 bases between. Germline assignment: CDR1 SGHRS and CDR2 YFSETQ. The length of the CDR3 is 15 residues.

For this clone: The germline gene is not matched at one end of the junction; a read error may be the cause. The chain joins TRBV13 to TRBJ1-1, with 8 nucleotides matching TRBD1. Germline CDR1 reads PRHDT; CDR2 reads FYEKMQ (reference sequence). The CDR3 has 16 residues. This chain's CDR3 is CASSLGQGRGHTEAFF. The CDR3 DNA reads TGTGCCAGCAGCCTAGGACAGGGACGAGGACACACTGAAGCTTTCTTT.

The genes are TRBV28 and TRBJ1-2, with D unresolved. The germline CDR1 and CDR2 sequences are MDHEN and SYDVKM. CDR3 length: 13 amino acids. With 2 bases removed from V and 9 bases from J, the gap between germline ends came to 13 bases. In nucleotides, the CDR3 is TGTGCCAGCAGTTTAGACACTCGGTTTCGCTACACCTTC. This encodes CASSLDTRFRYTF.

The chain recombines TRBV20-1 with TRBJ1-2; TRBD1 might be the D (5 bases). The CDR3 totals 11 residues. The germline V gene encodes CDR1 DFQATT and CDR2 SNEGSKA (reference sequence). V was trimmed by 5 bases and J by 4 bases, leaving 8 bases between them. As DNA, the CDR3 is TGCAGTGCTTCAGGGTCCTATGGCTACACCTTC. This encodes CSASGSYGYTF.

The J gene is TRBJ2-2, the V gene TRBV5-4; 9 bases fit TRBD1. Germline V gene lookup returns CDR1 SGHNT and CDR2 YYREEE (reference sequence). The CDR3 totals 16 residues. V dropped 5 bases and J dropped 2; count of bases not matched to a gene: 7. The DNA for the CDR3 is TGTGCCAGCAGGGCCGGGACAGGGAGAAACACCGGGGAGCTGTTTTTT. Amino acids: CASRAGTGRNTGELFF. The entire variable domain, with the rest obtained from reference TRBV5-4 and TRBJ2-2, is as follows: ETGVTQSPTHLIKTRGQQVTLRCSSQSGHNTVSWYQQALGQGPQFIFQYYREEENGRGNFPPRFSGLQFPNYSSELNVNALELDDSALYLCASRAGTGRNTGELFFGEGSRLTVL.

The rearrangement joins TRBV5-4 to TRBJ2-1; a weak D match, TRBD2 (5 bases). This CDR3 has 15 amino acids. CDR1 is SGHNT, CDR2 YYREEE, per germline (reference sequence). Trimming removed 0 bases from V and 5 bases from J, with 12 bases in between. The CDR3 spells CASSLGGQRDNEQFF. CDR3 sequence (DNA): TGTGCCAGCAGCTTGGGCGGGCAAAGGGACAATGAGCAGTTCTTC.

The chain carries TRBV5-1 and TRBJ1-5; 8 positions match TRBD1. The CDR3 has 14 amino acids. The germline CDR1 and CDR2 sequences are SGHRS and YFSETQ. J lost 7 bases, V lost 3 bases, and 6 bases had no gene match. CDR3 sequence reads: CASSSGTGGQPQHF. CDR3 nucleotide sequence: TGCGCCAGCAGCTCGGGGACAGGTGGGCAGCCCCAGCATTTT.

The V gene is TRBV18, the J gene TRBJ2-5; D perhaps matches TRBD2 (6 bases). Germline assignment: CDR1 KGHSH and CDR2 LQKENI. The CDR3 covers 15 residues. The V end lost 3 bases, the J end lost 4 bases, and 15 bases lay between the germline ends. CDR3 sequence reads: CASSPEAGGAETQYF. DNA for the CDR3: TGTGCCAGCTCACCTGAAGCCGGGGGAGCAGAGACCCAGTACTTC. Supplemented by reference TRBV18 and TRBJ2-5, the full variable domain reads NAGVMQNPRHLVRRRGQEARLRCSPMKGHSHVYWYRQLPEEGLKFMVYLQKENIIDESGMPKERFSAEFPKEGPSILRIQQVVRGDSAAYFCASSPEAGGAETQYFGPGTRLLVL.

This clone was counted between two and nine times. The genes are TRBV10-2 and TRBJ2-4; 12 bases line up with TRBD2. The junction had 8 bases not matched to a gene; V was cut back by 5 bases and J by 12 bases. CDR1 is WSHSY and CDR2 is SAAADI in the germline V gene. The CDR3 is made up of 14 amino acids. CDR3 region: CASSFETSGSPQYF. The CDR3, as DNA: TGCGCCAGCAGTTTTGAGACTAGCGGGAGTCCTCAGTACTTC.

This sequence joins TRBV5-1 and TRBJ2-5, with no clear D. The CDR3 length is 13 residues. CDR1 is SGHRS and CDR2 is YFSETQ in the germline V gene. Trimming removed 0 bases at V and 2 bases at J, with 5 bases between. CDR3 in DNA: TGCGCCAGCAGCTTGGGGGTACAAGAGACCCAGTACTTC. Its protein is CASSLGVQETQYF.

The gene calls are TRBV7-3 and TRBJ2-7; 7 nucleotides agree with TRBD1. Trimming cost V 5 bases and J 1 base; bases outside gene matches: 8. Germline V CDR1 and CDR2: SGHTA, FQGTGA. The CDR3 consists of 15 residues. The CDR3 nucleotides are TGTGCCAGCAGCCCCGGGACAGTCCTTTCCTACGAGCAGTACTTC. Protein: CASSPGTVLSYEQYF. Looking up the rest from reference TRBV7-3 and TRBJ2-7 gives the full variable domain: GAGVSQTPSNKVTEKGKYVELRCDPISGHTALYWYRQSLGQGPEFLIYFQGTGAADDSGLPNDRFFAVRPEGSVSTLKIQRTERGDSAVYLCASSPGTVLSYEQYFGPGTRLTVT.

This chain joins TRBV30 and TRBJ2-7; a possible D gene is TRBD2 (7 bases). Germline CDR1 is GTSNPN and CDR2 is SVGIG (reference sequence). V lost 4 bases and J lost 7, with 17 bases in between. The CDR3 loop spans 13 amino acids. As DNA, the CDR3 is TGTGCCTGGATGGGGGGCCGAGCGGGAGAGCAGTACTTC. Its protein is CAWMGGRAGEQYF.

The chain couples TRBV28 to TRBJ2-5, with 11 bases matching TRBD2. After removal of 5 bases from V and 5 bases from J, the junction contained 7 bases not matched to a gene. The germline V gene has CDR1 MDHEN and CDR2 SYDVKM. This CDR3 spans 15 amino acids. This CDR3 is CASSPIAGGRETQYF. The DNA of the CDR3 is TGTGCCAGCAGTCCGATAGCGGGAGGGAGGGAGACCCAGTACTTC. The whole variable domain, filled in from reference TRBV28 and TRBJ2-5, reads DVKVTQSSRYLVKRTGEKVFLECVQDMDHENMFWYRQDPGLGLRLIYFSYDVKMKEKGDIPEGYSVSREKKERFSLILESASTNQTSMYLCASSPIAGGRETQYFGPGTRLLVL.

The chain couples TRBV7-6 to TRBJ2-5; the D is unclear. The CDR3 consists of 11 residues. Germline V gene lookup returns CDR1 SGHVS and CDR2 FNYEAQ. V was pared by 3 bases and J by 4 bases, with 3 bases between. In DNA, the CDR3 is TGTGCCAGCAGCTTCTCAGAGACCCAGTACTTC. The encoded protein is CASSFSETQYF.

The V call is TRBV30, the J call TRBJ2-2; tentatively, D is TRBD2 (5 bases). Trimming removed 0 bases at V and 4 bases at J, with 9 bases between. CDR3 size: 14 residues. Per germline, CDR1 GTSNPN and CDR2 SVGIG (reference sequence). This CDR3 is CAWSVLAITGELFF. In DNA form, the CDR3 reads TGTGCCTGGAGTGTGCTAGCTATCACCGGGGAGCTGTTTTTT. Using reference TRBV30 and TRBJ2-2 for the parts outside the CDR3, the full variable domain is SQTIHQWPATLVQPVGSPLSLECTVEGTSNPNLYWYRQAAGRGLQLLFYSVGIGQISSEVPQNLSASRPQDRQFILSSKKLLLSDSGFYLCAWSVLAITGELFFGEGSRLTVL.

CDR3 residues: CASSSGQGGSYGYTF. The CDR3 DNA is TGTGCCAGCAGCTCCGGACAGGGTGGGAGCTATGGCTACACCTTC. The chain recombines TRBV5-6 with TRBJ1-2, with 8 bases matching TRBD1. The CDR3 sequence is 15 residues long. Germline values: CDR1 SGHDT, CDR2 YYEEEE. Trimming cost V 3 bases and J 4 bases; bases outside gene matches: 8. The variable domain in full, completed from reference TRBV5-6 and TRBJ1-2, reads DAGVTQSPTHLIKTRGQQVTLRCSPKSGHDTVSWYQQALGQGPQFIFQYYEEEERQRGNFPDRFSGHQFPNYSSELNVNALLLGDSALYLCASSSGQGGSYGYTFGSGTRLTVV.

The rearrangement links TRBV11-3 to TRBJ2-5, with no clear D. The J call may be wrong; the DNA end is better matched by TRBJ2-7. Germline V gene lookup returns CDR1 SGHNT and CDR2 YENEEA. There are 15 residues in the CDR3. This chain's CDR3 is CASSIMGGVVYEQYF. The CDR3 region has the DNA TGTGCCAGCAGCATCATGGGTGGGGTTGTCTACGAGCAGTACTTC.

In this sample, this clone turned up a few times. The CDR3 DNA sequence: TGTGCCAGCAGGGGTAGCGGGAGATCCTACGAGCAGTACTTC. Protein sequence: CASRGSGRSYEQYF. This chain uses TRBV14 with TRBJ2-7; TRBD2 matches at 9 bases. The length of the CDR3 is 14 residues. V trimming: 6 bases; J trimming: 1 base; junction bases outside the gene matches: 4. Germline CDR1 SGHDN, CDR2 FVKESK. Drawing the rest from reference TRBV14 and TRBJ2-7, the complete variable domain is EAGVTQFPSHSVIEKGQTVTLRCDPISGHDNLYWYRRVMGKEIKFLLHFVKESKQDESGMPNNRFLAERTGGTYSTLKVQPAELEDSGVYFCASRGSGRSYEQYFGPGTRLTVT.

This rearrangement joins TRBV5-1 to TRBJ2-6; D not certain. CDR1 and CDR2 (germline): SGHRS, YFSETQ. The CDR3 consists of 14 residues. V lost 5 bases and J 2 bases, leaving 8 bases between the germline ends. CDR3 bases: TGCGCCAGCAGTTATGGCACTGGGGCCAACGTCCTGACTTTC. Amino acid sequence: CASSYGTGANVLTF.

Here the CDR3 reads CASSQEGTFYEQYF. The CDR3 nucleotides read TGTGCCAGCAGCCAAGAGGGCACCTTCTACGAGCAGTACTTC. The gene calls are TRBV14 and TRBJ2-7, with no clear D. V was trimmed by 0 bases and J by 3 bases, leaving 9 bases between them. CDR3 length: 14 residues. Germline V gene data show CDR1 as SGHDN and CDR2 as FVKESK.

This chain uses TRBV9 with TRBJ1-2; D possibly corresponds to TRBD1 (6 bases). Germline CDR1 is SGDLS and CDR2 is YYNGEE. The V end was cut by 7 bases, the J end by 4 bases, with 17 bases between. This CDR3 region has 14 residues. The CDR3 is CASQSHTGSYGYTF. The CDR3 nucleotides read TGTGCCAGCCAATCTCACACAGGGAGCTATGGCTACACCTTC.

The chain employs TRBV30 and TRBJ1-1; the D is unclear. With 5 bases removed from V and 3 bases from J, the gap between germline ends came to 10 bases. The germline CDR1 and CDR2 sequences are GTSNPN and SVGIG (reference sequence). The CDR3 is 12 amino acids. The CDR3 loop is CAWLTAYTEAFF. The CDR3, as DNA: TGTGCCTGGCTCACCGCGTACACTGAAGCTTTCTTT.

The V call is TRBV9, the J call TRBJ2-3, with D hard to call. This CDR3 region has 15 residues. V was trimmed by 0 bases and J by 2 bases, leaving 10 bases between them. Germline-derived CDR1 and CDR2 are SGDLS and YYNGEE. CDR3 residues: CASSVGVGYTDTQYF. The CDR3 coding sequence is TGTGCCAGCAGCGTAGGGGTAGGATACACAGATACGCAGTATTTT.

CDR3 sequence reads: CASSPRDNNEQFF. CDR3 DNA sequence: TGTGCCAGCAGCCCGAGGGACAACAATGAGCAGTTCTTC. The J gene is TRBJ2-1, the V gene TRBV11-3; possibly TRBD1 for D (6 bases). The CDR3 loop spans 13 amino acids. CDR1 is SGHNT and CDR2 is YENEEA in the germline V gene. Trimming removed 5 bases at V and 5 bases at J, with 10 bases between.

The chain employs TRBV7-9 and TRBJ1-1, with D tentatively TRBD1 (5 bases). The CDR3 is made up of 12 amino acids. Germline CDR1 and CDR2: SEHNR and FQNEAQ (reference sequence). V lost 1 base and J lost 13, with 13 bases in between. The CDR3 loop reads CASSLGGLGGFF. In DNA form, the CDR3 reads TGTGCCAGCAGCTTAGGAGGTCTGGGGGGTTTCTTT. Variable domain in full (rest from reference TRBV7-9 and TRBJ1-1): DTGVSQNPRHKITKRGQNVTFRCDPISEHNRLYWYRQTLGQGPEFLTYFQNEAQLEKSRLLSDRFSAERPKGSFSTLEIQRTEQGDSAMYLCASSLGGLGGFFGQGTRLTVV.

V gene TRBV6-1 combines with J gene TRBJ1-2; no clear D. V lost 4 bases, J lost 5 bases, and 8 bases lay in between. Germline V lookup: CDR1 MNHNS, CDR2 SASEGT. CDR3 length: 12 amino acids. The CDR3 DNA sequence: TGTGCCAGCAGTGGGACCGTTTATGGCTACACCTTC. Translation: CASSGTVYGYTF.

The chain has TRBV29-1 and TRBJ2-7; 9 bases match TRBD1. CDR1 is SQVTM and CDR2 is ANQGSEA in the germline V gene. The CDR3 has 12 amino acids. V lost 7 bases and J lost 4; bases outside the gene matches: 5. Here the CDR3 reads CSARDRVYEQYF. As DNA, the CDR3 is TGCAGCGCCCGGGACAGGGTGTACGAGCAGTACTTC.

The V and J genes are TRBV7-9 and TRBJ2-7, with TRBD2 identical over 8 bases. The germline V gene encodes CDR1 SEHNR and CDR2 FQNEAQ (reference sequence). This CDR3 spans 13 amino acids. With 1 base clipped from V and 6 bases from J, the junction kept 2 bases outside the gene matches. The CDR3 DNA sequence: TGTGCCAGCAGCTTAGTGGGACTAGGCGAGCAGTACTTC. Translation gives CASSLVGLGEQYF.

The rearrangement uses TRBV19 and TRBJ1-5; D is perhaps TRBD1 (6 bases). The CDR3 sequence is 14 residues long. CDR1 and CDR2 (germline): LNHDA, SQIVND (reference sequence). Between the trimmed V and J ends, which lost 3 bases and 9 bases, there was a span of 15 bases. CDR3 protein: CASSIWTAQRPQHF. CDR3 bases: TGTGCCAGTAGTATTTGGACAGCCCAAAGGCCCCAGCATTTT.

V and J are TRBV5-5 and TRBJ2-1; D gene uncertain. Germline V gene sequence: CDR1 SGHKS, CDR2 YYEKEE (reference sequence). This CDR3 has 13 residues. The V and J ends lost 6 bases and 6 bases respectively, with 13 bases between them. The CDR3 sequence: CASNPNLSNEQFF. The DNA of the CDR3 is TGTGCCAGCAACCCGAACCTGAGCAATGAGCAGTTCTTC.